This passage covers 13 T cell receptor beta chains from one sample sequenced in a study of blood T cell repertoires in COVID-19. TCRdb's table, derived via immunoSEQ multiplex PCR, lists solely in-frame clones and lacks some. The sample lists some 200,000 clones; roughly 89% were seen once. Source material: peripheral blood. The receptors derive from a young woman who had recovered from COVID-19.

V is TRBV7-2 and J is TRBJ1-1; 7 bases map to TRBD1. Unmatched junction bases numbered 12, after V lost 5 bases and J lost 0 bases. The CDR3 consists of 17 residues. The germline V gene has CDR1 SGHTA and CDR2 FQGNSA. CDR3 protein: CASSTRQGTPMNTEAFF. CDR3 DNA: TGTGCCAGCAGCACCCGACAGGGCACTCCGATGAACACTGAAGCTTTCTTT.

The sample holds one count of this clone. The chain links TRBV19 to TRBJ1-4, with TRBD1 as a possible D gene (6 bases). The V end lost 3 bases, the J end lost 8 bases, and 16 bases lay between the germline ends. CDR1 and CDR2 from the germline V gene are LNHDA and SQIVND (reference sequence). The CDR3 consists of 15 residues. The CDR3 coding sequence is TGTGCCAGTAGTATCGGGACAACTCTCGGAGAAAAACTGTTTTTT. Its translation: CASSIGTTLGEKLFF.

This clone was found many times. The rearrangement links TRBV6-5 to TRBJ1-5; TRBD1 might be the D (6 bases). The CDR3 extends over 15 amino acids. CDR1 MNHEY and CDR2 SVGAGI come from the germline V gene. The V gene lost 6 bases and the J gene lost 4 bases, with 16 bases spanning the gap. The CDR3 sequence: CASSIDRNFNQPQHF. The CDR3 DNA is TGTGCCAGCAGCATAGACAGGAATTTTAATCAGCCCCAGCATTTT.

The J gene is TRBJ1-5, the V gene TRBV18; TRBD1 aligns across 7 bases. Unmatched junction bases numbered 7, after V lost 0 bases and J lost 2 bases. CDR1 is KGHSH and CDR2 is LQKENI in the germline V gene. The CDR3 consists of 17 residues. The CDR3 sequence is CASSPPRGQGGNQPQHF. Written as DNA, the CDR3 is TGTGCCAGCTCACCACCGAGAGGGCAGGGGGGCAATCAGCCCCAGCATTTT. The variable domain in full, with the rest retrieved from reference TRBV18 and TRBJ1-5, is NAGVMQNPRHLVRRRGQEARLRCSPMKGHSHVYWYRQLPEEGLKFMVYLQKENIIDESGMPKERFSAEFPKEGPSILRIQQVVRGDSAAYFCASSPPRGQGGNQPQHFGDGTRLSIL.

The chain links TRBV6-5 to TRBJ2-1; weak D call: TRBD1 (6 bases). V lost 6 bases and J lost 4, with 16 bases in between. The CDR3 consists of 15 residues. The germline CDR1 and CDR2 sequences are MNHEY and SVGAGI. The CDR3 DNA reads as TGTGCCAGCAGCAGGTGGGACACTGCTTACAATGAGCAGTTCTTC. Its protein is CASSRWDTAYNEQFF.

The chain uses TRBV5-1 and TRBJ2-2; the match to TRBD1 covers 8 bases. Trimming at V came to 4 bases and at J to 4 bases, leaving 3 bases not matched to a gene. The CDR3 covers 14 residues. Germline assignment: CDR1 SGHRS and CDR2 YFSETQ. The CDR3 region is CASSPQGATGELFF. In nucleotides, the CDR3 is TGCGCCAGCAGCCCCCAGGGGGCCACCGGGGAGCTGTTTTTT. Together with reference TRBV5-1 and TRBJ2-2, the CDR3 gives the full variable domain: KAGVTQTPRYLIKTRGQQVTLSCSPISGHRSVSWYQQTPGQGLQFLFEYFSETQRNKGNFPGRFSGRQFSNSRSEMNVSTLELGDSALYLCASSPQGATGELFFGEGSRLTVL.

The chain couples TRBV15 to TRBJ1-4; the match to TRBD1 covers 8 bases. Germline V gene sequence: CDR1 LNHNV, CDR2 YYDKDF (reference sequence). This CDR3 has 14 residues. The J segment lost 7 bases and the V segment lost 8 bases, leaving 9 bases of the junction unmatched. CDR3 amino acids: CATQAGGRGEKLFF. In DNA form, the CDR3 reads TGTGCCACCCAAGCAGGGGGCAGAGGTGAAAAACTGTTTTTT.

The chain carries TRBV27 and TRBJ2-2; TRBD2 matches at 11 bases. Looked up from germline, CDR1 is MNHEY and CDR2 is SMNVEV (reference sequence). This CDR3 contains 18 residues. With 5 bases clipped from V and 7 bases from J, the junction kept 15 bases outside the gene matches. This CDR3 is CASSPSGLAGGIGGELFF. CDR3 sequence (DNA): TGTGCCAGCAGTCCGTCGGGGCTAGCGGGGGGAATAGGCGGGGAGCTGTTTTTT.

This clone appeared once. V gene TRBV29-1 combines with J gene TRBJ1-2; D gene ambiguous. Germline V gene lookup returns CDR1 SQVTM and CDR2 ANQGSEA. This CDR3 has 11 residues. Trimming took 4 bases from V and 5 from J, leaving 8 bases between them. This CDR3 is CSVVGRYGYTF. CDR3 bases: TGCAGCGTTGTTGGCCGTTATGGCTACACCTTC.

The rearrangement links TRBV30 to TRBJ1-1; D is unclear. The germline V and J ends were trimmed by 3 bases and 4 bases, with 15 bases remaining between them. This CDR3 is 14 amino acids long. The germline V gene encodes CDR1 GTSNPN and CDR2 SVGIG (reference sequence). The CDR3 is CAWRIVGWSTEAFF. The CDR3 DNA reads as TGTGCCTGGAGGATAGTAGGATGGAGCACTGAAGCTTTCTTT.

The chain employs TRBV4-1 and TRBJ2-5, with a weak D call TRBD1 (5 bases). V was cut by 2 bases and J by 7 bases, with 17 bases left in between. CDR1 and CDR2 from the germline V gene are MGHRA and YSYEKL. There are 15 residues in the CDR3. The CDR3: CASSQSPGMHGTQYF. The CDR3 coding sequence is TGCGCCAGCAGCCAAAGTCCAGGGATGCATGGGACCCAGTACTTC.

This sequence joins TRBV24-1 and TRBJ2-7; D is perhaps TRBD1 (6 bases). This CDR3 is built from 14 residues. CDR1 KGHDR and CDR2 SFDVKD come from the germline V gene. Trimming took 2 bases from V and 5 from J, leaving 12 bases between them. The CDR3 coding sequence is TGTGCCACCAGTGATTCGACAGGTCTGGACGAGCAGTACTTC. Translating gives CATSDSTGLDEQYF.

The chain joins TRBV7-9 to TRBJ1-1; 8 bases agree with TRBD1. Germline V gives CDR1 SEHNR, CDR2 FQNEAQ (reference sequence). The CDR3 spans 18 residues. Trimming took 2 bases from V and 0 from J; bases not matched to a gene: 11. CDR3 sequence reads: CASSLFRDRWAMNTEAFF. CDR3 nucleotide sequence: TGTGCCAGCAGCTTATTCCGGGACAGGTGGGCGATGAACACTGAAGCTTTCTTT.